Below, one TCR beta chain is given with its context. The sample comes from a study of blood T cell repertoires in COVID-19. Overall study: Samples came from the United States, Italy and Spain, spanning acute and convalescent COVID-19. T cells, B-cell-depleted T cells, or PBMCs supplied cDNA or gDNA.

Germline CDR1 reads KGHSH; CDR2 reads LQKENI. The V end lost 2 bases, the J end lost 5 bases, and 9 bases lay between the germline ends. The length of the CDR3 is 13 residues. Under the authors' procedure: Estimation of nucleated cell counts relied on the amplification of reference gene primers. Measured with immunoSEQ multiplex PCR; TCRdb has only the in-frame clones, and not every one. Clone size and the V and J calls come from that table; the DNA yielded D and trimming. The data contain about 47,000 clones, roughly 89% of them singletons. This receptor was obtained from a man older than 75 with active or convalescent COVID-19. The V and J genes are TRBV18 and TRBJ2-5; TRBD2 is a possible D gene (5 bases). The material sequenced was peripheral blood. The DNA of the CDR3 is TGTGCCAGCTCACCAGCGGGCGGGGAGACCCAGTACTTC. Translation: CASSPAGGETQYF.